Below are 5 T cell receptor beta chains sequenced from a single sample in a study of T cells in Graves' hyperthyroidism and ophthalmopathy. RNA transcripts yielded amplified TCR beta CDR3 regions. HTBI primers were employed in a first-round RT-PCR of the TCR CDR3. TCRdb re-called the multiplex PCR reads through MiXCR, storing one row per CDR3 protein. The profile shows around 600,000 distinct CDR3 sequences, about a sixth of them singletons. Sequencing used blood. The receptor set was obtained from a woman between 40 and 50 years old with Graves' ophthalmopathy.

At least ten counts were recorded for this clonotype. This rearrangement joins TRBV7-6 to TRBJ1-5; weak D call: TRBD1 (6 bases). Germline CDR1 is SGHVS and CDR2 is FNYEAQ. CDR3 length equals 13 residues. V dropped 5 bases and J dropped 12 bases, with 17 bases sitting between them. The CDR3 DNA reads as TGTGCCAGCAGCGACCACAGGGATCGTCGCCAGCATTTT. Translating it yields CASSDHRDRRQHF.

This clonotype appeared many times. CDR3 sequence reads: CASSYGRGGHEQFF. CDR3 DNA sequence: TGTGCCAGCAGTTACGGACGCGGGGGCCATGAGCAGTTCTTC. The genes are TRBV6-5 and TRBJ2-1; D is possibly TRBD2 (7 bases). CDR1 and CDR2 (germline): MNHEY, SVGAGI. This CDR3 spans 14 amino acids. V was trimmed by 2 bases and J by 8 bases, leaving 13 bases between them.

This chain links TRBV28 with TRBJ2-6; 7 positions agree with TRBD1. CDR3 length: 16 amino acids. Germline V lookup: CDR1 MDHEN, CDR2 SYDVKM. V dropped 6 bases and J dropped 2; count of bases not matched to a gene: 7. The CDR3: CASSRPDRAGANVLTF. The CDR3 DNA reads TGTGCCAGCAGCCGACCCGACAGGGCTGGGGCCAACGTCCTGACTTTC.

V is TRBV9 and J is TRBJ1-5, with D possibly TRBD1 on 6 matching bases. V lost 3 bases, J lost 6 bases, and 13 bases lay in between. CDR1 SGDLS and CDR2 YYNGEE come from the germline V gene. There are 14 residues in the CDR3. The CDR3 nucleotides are TGTGCCAGCAGCGAAAGCACAGGGTTTCAGCCCCAGCATTTT. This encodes CASSESTGFQPQHF.

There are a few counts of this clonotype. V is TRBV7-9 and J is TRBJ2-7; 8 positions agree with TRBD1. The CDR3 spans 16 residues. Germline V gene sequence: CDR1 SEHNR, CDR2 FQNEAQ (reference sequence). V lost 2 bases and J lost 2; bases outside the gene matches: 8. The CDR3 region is CASSLSRTGNTYEQYF. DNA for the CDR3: TGTGCCAGCAGCTTATCCCGGACAGGGAACACCTACGAGCAGTACTTC.